Sequencing of this TCR beta chain was carried out in a study of identifying expanded T cells in peripheral blood. Study observations and caveats: Roughly 1.2 clones differed between technical replicates, versus about 17 and 20 over time. Clone count variance between approximately two-week samples rose with total template count.

On this clone itself: The target antigen is unknown.

Sequenced by immunoSEQ multiplex PCR; TCRdb stores in-frame clones only, minus some. The repertoire holds 100,000 to 150,000 clones, with around nine tenths as singletons. Trimming took 4 bases from V and 7 from J; bases not matched to a gene: 7. The V gene's germline CDR1 is SGHRS and CDR2 YFSETQ. This CDR3 is 13 amino acids long. Collection occurred without any documented infections or immune events in donors. The source material was blood. The chain uses TRBV5-1 and TRBJ2-7, with TRBD2 matching 8 bases. This clonotype was obtained from a person aged 18 to 75 in good health. The CDR3 protein is CASSTGTRGEQYF. In DNA, the CDR3 is TGCGCCAGCAGCACCGGGACTAGGGGGGAGCAGTACTTC.